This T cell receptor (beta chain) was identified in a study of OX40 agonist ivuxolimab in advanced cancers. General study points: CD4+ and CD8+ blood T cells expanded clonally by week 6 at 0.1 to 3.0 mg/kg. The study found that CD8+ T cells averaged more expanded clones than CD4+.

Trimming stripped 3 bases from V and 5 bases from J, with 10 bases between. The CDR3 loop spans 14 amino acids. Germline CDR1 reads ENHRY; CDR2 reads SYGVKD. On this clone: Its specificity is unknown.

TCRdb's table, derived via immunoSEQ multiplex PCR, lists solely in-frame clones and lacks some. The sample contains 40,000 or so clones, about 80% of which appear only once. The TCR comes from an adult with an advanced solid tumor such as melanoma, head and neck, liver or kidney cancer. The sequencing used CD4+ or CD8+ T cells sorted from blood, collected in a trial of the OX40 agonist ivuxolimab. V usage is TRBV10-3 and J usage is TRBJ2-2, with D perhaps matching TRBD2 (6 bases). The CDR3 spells CAISDWGTTGELFF. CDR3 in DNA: TGTGCCATCAGTGATTGGGGGACTACCGGGGAGCTGTTTTTT.